Each of the 5 T cell receptor beta chains below was sequenced from the same sample in a study of T cell changes during pregnancy in multiple sclerosis. Here immunoSEQ multiplex PCR was the method, and the copy in TCRdb shows in-frame clones only, minus some. This table has around 40,000 clones, roughly 93% appearing once. The source was CD8+ T cells from peripheral blood mononuclear cells, collected in the third trimester of pregnancy. These receptors came from a female donor with multiple sclerosis, enrolled in a pregnancy study.

The rearrangement joins TRBV6-5 to TRBJ2-7; no reliable D call. Germline loops: CDR1 MNHEY, CDR2 SVGAGI. The CDR3 is made up of 13 amino acids. The germline V and J ends were trimmed by 0 bases and 5 bases, with 8 bases remaining between them. The CDR3, as DNA: TGTGCCAGCAGTTACTCGTCTGGCCACGAGCAGTACTTC. Protein product: CASSYSSGHEQYF.

V usage is TRBV6-5 and J usage is TRBJ2-7; D is possibly TRBD1 (6 bases). Looked up from germline, CDR1 is MNHEY and CDR2 is SVGAGI. Trimming cost V 6 bases and J 3 bases, with 18 bases left between them. This CDR3 comprises 15 residues. The CDR3 region has the DNA TGTGCCAGCAGCCCTAGACAGGAGAGGTACTACGAGCAGTACTTC. Amino acid sequence: CASSPRQERYYEQYF.

The V gene is TRBV19, the J gene TRBJ2-1, with 13 bases identical to TRBD2. The CDR3 totals 17 residues. Trimming removed 7 bases from V and 8 bases from J; junction bases left unmatched: 14. Germline V gene data show CDR1 as LNHDA and CDR2 as SQIVND (reference sequence). This CDR3 is CASTPGTSGGAGYEQFF. DNA of the CDR3: TGTGCCAGTACCCCCGGAACTAGCGGGGGGGCAGGCTATGAGCAGTTCTTC.

The chain carries TRBV5-1 and TRBJ2-1; TRBD2 aligns across 7 bases. The V gene end was trimmed by 1 base and the J gene end by 0 bases; junction bases not matched to a gene: 25. Germline V gene sequence: CDR1 SGHRS, CDR2 YFSETQ. This CDR3 is 23 amino acids long. The CDR3 bases are TGCGCCAGCAGCTTGTATCGTCTGGGCGCCTCTAGCGGCCCCTCGAGCTCCTACAATGAGCAGTTCTTC. It is translated as CASSLYRLGASSGPSSSYNEQFF.

The V call is TRBV4-1, the J call TRBJ2-7; TRBD1 agrees at 7 bases. J was trimmed by 7 bases and V by 4 bases; bases with no gene match: 10. Per germline, CDR1 MGHRA and CDR2 YSYEKL. The CDR3 extends over 14 amino acids. CDR3 nucleotide sequence: TGCGCCAGCAGCCTCCGGGACAGCACCCCGGAGCAGTACTTC. This codes for CASSLRDSTPEQYF.